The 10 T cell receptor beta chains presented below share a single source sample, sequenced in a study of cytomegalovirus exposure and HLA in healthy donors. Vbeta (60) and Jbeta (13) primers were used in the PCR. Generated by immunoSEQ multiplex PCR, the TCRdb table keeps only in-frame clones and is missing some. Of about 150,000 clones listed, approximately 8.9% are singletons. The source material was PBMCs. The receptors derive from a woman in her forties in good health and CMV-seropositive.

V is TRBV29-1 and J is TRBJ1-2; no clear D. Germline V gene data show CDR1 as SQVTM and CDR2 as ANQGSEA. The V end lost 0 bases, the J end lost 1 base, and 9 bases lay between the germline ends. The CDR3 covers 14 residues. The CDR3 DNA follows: TGCAGCGTTGAAGATCGGGTAGATAACTATGGCTACACCTTC. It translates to CSVEDRVDNYGYTF.

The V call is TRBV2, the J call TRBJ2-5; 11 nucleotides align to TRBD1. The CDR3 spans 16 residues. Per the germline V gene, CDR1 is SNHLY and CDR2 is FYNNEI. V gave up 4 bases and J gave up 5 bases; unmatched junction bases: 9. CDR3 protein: CASSGIGQGAGETQYF. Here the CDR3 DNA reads TGTGCCAGCAGTGGGATAGGACAGGGGGCAGGGGAGACCCAGTACTTC.

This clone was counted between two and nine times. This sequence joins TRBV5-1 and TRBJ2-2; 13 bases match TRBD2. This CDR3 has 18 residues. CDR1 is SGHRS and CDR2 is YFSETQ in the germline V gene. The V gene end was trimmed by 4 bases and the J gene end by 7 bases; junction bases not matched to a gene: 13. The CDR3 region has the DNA TGCGCCAGCAGCATAGGACTAGCGGGGGCGCCAGGGAACGGGGAGCTGTTTTTT. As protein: CASSIGLAGAPGNGELFF.

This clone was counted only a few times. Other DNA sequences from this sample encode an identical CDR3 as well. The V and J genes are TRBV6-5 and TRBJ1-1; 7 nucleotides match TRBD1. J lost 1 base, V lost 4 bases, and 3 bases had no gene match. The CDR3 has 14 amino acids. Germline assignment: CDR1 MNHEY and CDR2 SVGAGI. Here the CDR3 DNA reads TGTGCCAGCAGTTCGACAGGGCGGAACACTGAAGCTTTCTTT. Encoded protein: CASSSTGRNTEAFF.

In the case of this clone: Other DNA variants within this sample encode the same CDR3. The CDR3 sequence: CASSPDRANTGELFF. CDR3 DNA sequence: TGCGCCAGCTCACCGGACAGGGCGAACACCGGGGAGCTGTTTTTT. This sequence joins TRBV5-1 and TRBJ2-2; 8 bases align to TRBD1. The CDR3 is made up of 15 amino acids. Looked up from germline, CDR1 is SGHRS and CDR2 is YFSETQ. V was clipped by 7 bases and J by 0 bases; unmatched bases: 5.

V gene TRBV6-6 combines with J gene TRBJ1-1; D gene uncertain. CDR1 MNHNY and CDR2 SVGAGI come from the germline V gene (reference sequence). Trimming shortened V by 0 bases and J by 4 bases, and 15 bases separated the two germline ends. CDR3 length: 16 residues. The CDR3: CASSYSSTTGGTEAFF. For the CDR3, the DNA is TGTGCCAGCAGTTACTCGAGTACGACCGGAGGCACTGAAGCTTTCTTT.

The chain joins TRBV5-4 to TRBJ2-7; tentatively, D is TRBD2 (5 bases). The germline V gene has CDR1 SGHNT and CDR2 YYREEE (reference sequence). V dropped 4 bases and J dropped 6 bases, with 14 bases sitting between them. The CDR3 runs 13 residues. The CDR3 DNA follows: TGTGCCAGCAGCCCGGAGGTGGCAGGCGAGCAGTACTTC. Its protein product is CASSPEVAGEQYF.

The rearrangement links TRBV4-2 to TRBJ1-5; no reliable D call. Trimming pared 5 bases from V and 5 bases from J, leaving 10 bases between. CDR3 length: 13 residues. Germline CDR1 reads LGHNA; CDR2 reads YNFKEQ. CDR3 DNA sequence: TGTGCCAGCAGCACACAAGAATATCAGCCCCAGCATTTT. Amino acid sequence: CASSTQEYQPQHF.

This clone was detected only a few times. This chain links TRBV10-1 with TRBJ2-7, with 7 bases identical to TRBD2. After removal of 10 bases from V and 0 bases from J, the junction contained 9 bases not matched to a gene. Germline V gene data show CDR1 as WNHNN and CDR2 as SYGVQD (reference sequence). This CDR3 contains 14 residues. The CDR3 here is CATLGPSGSYEQYF. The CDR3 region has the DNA TGCGCCACCCTAGGGCCTAGCGGCTCCTACGAGCAGTACTTC.

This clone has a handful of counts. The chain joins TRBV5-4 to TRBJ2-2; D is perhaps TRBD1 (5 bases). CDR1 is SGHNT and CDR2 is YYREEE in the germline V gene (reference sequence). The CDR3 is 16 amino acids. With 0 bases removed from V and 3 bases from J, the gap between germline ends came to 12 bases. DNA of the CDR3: TGTGCCAGCAGCTTGGTGGTCAGGGAAGACACCGGGGAGCTGTTTTTT. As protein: CASSLVVREDTGELFF.